This T cell receptor beta chain is from a study of OX40 agonist ivuxolimab in advanced cancers. The repertoire was sequenced with immunoSEQ multiplex PCR; TCRdb's copy has only in-frame clones and lacks some. The sample lists about 100,000 clones, 75% to 95% occurring once. The starting material was CD4+ or CD8+ T cells sorted from blood, obtained in a trial of the OX40 agonist ivuxolimab. The sequence was obtained from an adult with an advanced solid tumor such as melanoma, head and neck, liver or kidney cancer.

CDR3 DNA sequence: TGCAGTGCTTCTTGGAATGAGCAGTTCTTC. Amino acid sequence: CSASWNEQFF. This rearrangement joins TRBV20-1 to TRBJ2-1; D uncertain. Germline V gene lookup returns CDR1 DFQATT and CDR2 SNEGSKA (reference sequence). V lost 5 bases and J 7 bases, leaving 6 bases between the germline ends. The CDR3 length is 10 residues.